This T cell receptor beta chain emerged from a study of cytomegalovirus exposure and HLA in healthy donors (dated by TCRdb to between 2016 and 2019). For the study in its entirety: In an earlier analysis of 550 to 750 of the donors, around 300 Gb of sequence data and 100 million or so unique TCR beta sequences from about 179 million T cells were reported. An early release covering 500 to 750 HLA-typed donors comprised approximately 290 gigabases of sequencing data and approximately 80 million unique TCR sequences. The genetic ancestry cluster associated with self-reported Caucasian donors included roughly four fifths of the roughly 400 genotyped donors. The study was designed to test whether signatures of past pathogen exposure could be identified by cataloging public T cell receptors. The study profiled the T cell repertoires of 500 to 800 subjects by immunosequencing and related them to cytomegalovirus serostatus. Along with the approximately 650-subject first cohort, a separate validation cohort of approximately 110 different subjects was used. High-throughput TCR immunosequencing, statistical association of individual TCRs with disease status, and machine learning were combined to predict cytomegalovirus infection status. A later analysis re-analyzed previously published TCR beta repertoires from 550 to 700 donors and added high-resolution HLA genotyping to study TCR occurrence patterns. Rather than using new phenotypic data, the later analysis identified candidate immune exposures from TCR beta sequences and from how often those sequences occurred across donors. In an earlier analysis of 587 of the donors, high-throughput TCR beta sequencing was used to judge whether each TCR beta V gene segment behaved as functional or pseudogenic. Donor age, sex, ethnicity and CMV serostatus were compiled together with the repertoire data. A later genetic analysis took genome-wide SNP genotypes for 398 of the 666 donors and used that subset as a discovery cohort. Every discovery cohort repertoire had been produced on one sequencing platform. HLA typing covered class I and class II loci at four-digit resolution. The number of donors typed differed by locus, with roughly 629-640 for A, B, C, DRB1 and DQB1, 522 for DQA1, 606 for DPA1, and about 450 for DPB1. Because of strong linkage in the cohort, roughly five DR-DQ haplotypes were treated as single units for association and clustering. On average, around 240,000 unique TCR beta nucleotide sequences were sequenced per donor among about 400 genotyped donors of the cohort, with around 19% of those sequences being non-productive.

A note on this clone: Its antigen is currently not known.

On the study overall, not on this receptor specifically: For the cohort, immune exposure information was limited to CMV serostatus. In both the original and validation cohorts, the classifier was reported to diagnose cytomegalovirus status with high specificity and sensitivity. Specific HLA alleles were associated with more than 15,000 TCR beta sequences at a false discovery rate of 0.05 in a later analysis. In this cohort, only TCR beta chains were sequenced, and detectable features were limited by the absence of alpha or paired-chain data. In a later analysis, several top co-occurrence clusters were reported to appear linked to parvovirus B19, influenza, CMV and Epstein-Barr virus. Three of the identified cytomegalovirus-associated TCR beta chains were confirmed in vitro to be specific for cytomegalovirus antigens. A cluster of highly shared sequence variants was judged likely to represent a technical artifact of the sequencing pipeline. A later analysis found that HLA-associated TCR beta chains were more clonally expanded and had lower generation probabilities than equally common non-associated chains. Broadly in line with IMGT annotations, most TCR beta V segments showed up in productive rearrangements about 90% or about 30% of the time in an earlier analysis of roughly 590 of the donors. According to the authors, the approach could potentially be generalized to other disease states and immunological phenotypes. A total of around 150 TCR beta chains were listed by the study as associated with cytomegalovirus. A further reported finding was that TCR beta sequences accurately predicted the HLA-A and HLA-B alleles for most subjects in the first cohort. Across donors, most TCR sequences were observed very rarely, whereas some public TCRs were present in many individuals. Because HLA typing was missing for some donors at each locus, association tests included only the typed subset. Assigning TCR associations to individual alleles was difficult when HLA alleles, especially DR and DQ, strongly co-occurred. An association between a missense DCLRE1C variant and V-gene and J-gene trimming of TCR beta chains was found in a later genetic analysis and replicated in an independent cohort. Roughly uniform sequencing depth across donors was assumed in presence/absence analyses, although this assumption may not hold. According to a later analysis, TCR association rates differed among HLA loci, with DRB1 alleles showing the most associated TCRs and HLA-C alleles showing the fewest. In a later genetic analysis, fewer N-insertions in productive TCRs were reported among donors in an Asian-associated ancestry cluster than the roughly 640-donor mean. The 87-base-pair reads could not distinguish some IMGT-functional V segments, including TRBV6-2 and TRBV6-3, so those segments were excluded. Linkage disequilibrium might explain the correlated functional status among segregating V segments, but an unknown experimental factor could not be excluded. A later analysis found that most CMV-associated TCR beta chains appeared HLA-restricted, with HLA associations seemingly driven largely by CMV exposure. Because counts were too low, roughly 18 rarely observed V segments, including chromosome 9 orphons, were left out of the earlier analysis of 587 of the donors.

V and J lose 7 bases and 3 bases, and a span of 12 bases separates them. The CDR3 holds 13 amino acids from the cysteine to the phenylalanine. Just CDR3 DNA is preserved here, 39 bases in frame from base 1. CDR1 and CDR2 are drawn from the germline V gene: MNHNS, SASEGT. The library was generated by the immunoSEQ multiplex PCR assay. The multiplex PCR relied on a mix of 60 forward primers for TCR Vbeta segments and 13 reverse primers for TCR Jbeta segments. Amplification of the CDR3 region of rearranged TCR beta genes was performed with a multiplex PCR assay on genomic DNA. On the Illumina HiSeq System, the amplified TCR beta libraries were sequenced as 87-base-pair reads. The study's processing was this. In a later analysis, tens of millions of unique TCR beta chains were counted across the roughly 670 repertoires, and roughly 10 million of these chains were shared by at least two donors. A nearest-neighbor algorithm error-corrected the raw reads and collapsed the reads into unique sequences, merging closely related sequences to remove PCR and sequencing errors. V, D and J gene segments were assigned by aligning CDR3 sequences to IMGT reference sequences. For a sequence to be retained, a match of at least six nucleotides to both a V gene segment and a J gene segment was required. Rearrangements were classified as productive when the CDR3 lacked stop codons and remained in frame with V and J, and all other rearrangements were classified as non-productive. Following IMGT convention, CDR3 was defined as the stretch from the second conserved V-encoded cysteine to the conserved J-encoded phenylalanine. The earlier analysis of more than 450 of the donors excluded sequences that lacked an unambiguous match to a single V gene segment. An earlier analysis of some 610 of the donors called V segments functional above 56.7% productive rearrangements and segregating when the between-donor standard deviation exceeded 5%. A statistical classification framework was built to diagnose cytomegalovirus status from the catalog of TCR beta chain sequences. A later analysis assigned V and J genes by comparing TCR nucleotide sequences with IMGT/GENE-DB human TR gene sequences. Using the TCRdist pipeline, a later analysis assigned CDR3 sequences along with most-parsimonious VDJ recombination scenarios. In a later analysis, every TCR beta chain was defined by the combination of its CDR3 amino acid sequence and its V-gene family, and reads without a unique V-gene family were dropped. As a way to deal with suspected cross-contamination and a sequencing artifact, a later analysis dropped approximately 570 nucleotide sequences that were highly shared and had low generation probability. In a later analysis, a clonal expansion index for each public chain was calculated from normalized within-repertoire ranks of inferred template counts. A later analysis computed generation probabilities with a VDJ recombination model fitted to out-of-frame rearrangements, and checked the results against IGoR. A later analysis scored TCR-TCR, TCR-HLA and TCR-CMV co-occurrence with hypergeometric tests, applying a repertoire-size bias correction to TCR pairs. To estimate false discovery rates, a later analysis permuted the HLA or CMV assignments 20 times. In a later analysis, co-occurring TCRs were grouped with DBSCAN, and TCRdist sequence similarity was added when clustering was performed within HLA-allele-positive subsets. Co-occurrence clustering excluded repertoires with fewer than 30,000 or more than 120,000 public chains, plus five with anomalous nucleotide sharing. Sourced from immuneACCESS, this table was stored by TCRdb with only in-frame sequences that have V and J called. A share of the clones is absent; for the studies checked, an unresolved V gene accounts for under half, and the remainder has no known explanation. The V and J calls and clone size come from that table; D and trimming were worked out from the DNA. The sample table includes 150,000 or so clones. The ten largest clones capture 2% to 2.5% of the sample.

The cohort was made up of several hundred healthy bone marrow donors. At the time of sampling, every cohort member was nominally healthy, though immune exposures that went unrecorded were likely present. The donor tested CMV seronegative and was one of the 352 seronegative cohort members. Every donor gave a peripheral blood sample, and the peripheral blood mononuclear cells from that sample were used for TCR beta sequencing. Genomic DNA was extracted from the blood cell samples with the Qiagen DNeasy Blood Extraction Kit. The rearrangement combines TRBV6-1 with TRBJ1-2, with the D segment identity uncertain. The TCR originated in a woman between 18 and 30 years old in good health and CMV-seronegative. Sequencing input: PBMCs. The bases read TGTGCCAGCAATATCGGGATTGACTATGGCTACACCTTC. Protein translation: CASNIGIDYGYTF.